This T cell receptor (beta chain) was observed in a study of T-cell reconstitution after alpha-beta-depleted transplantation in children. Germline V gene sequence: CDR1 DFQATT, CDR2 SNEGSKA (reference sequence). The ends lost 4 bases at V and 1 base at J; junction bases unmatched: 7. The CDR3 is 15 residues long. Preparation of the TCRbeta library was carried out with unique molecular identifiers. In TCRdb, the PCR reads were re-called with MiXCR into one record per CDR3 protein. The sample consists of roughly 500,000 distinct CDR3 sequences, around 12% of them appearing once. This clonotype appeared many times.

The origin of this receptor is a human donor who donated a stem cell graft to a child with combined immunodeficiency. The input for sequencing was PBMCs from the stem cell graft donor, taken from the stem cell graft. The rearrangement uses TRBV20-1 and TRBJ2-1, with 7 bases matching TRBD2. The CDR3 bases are TGCAGTGCTAAGACTGTGGGAGGGTCCTACAATGAGCAGTTCTTC. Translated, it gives CSAKTVGGSYNEQFF.